This T cell receptor (beta chain) derives from a study of cytomegalovirus exposure and HLA in healthy donors. There are 17 residues in the CDR3. V gave up 5 bases and J gave up 2 bases; unmatched junction bases: 7. Germline V gene lookup returns CDR1 ENHRY and CDR2 SYGVKD. PCR amplification relied on 60 Vbeta primers (plus 13 Jbeta primers). Assay: immunoSEQ multiplex PCR; the TCRdb copy retains only in-frame clones and omits some. The repertoire includes more than 100,000 clones, about 70% of them detected once, and roughly 2.5% sits in the top ten. The source material was PBMCs. V usage is TRBV10-3 and J usage is TRBJ1-5, with 12 bases that match TRBD1. The receptor was derived from a woman aged 40 to 49 in good health and CMV-seronegative. This CDR3 reads CAISSGTGGWGNQPQHF. CDR3 in DNA: TGTGCCATCAGTTCCGGGACAGGGGGCTGGGGCAATCAGCCCCAGCATTTT.